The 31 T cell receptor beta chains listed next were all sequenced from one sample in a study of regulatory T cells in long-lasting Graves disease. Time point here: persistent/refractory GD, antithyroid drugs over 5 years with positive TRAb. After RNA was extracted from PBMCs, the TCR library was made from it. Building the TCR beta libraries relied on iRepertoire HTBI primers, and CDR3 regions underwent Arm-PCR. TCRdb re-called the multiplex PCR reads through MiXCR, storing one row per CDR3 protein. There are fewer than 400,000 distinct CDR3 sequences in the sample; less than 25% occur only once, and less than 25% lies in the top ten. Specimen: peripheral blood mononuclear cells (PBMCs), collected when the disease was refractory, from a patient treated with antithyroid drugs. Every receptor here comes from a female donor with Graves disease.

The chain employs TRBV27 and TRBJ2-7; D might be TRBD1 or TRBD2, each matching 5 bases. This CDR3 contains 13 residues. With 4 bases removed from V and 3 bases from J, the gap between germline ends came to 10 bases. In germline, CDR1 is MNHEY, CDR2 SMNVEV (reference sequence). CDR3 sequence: CASSWDGRYEQYF. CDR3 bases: TGTGCCAGCAGTTGGGACGGACGCTACGAGCAGTACTTC.

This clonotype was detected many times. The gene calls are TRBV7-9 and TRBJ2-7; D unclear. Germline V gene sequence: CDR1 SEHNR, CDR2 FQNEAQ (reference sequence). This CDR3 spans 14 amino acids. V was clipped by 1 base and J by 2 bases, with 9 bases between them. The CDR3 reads CASSLGGLAYEQYF. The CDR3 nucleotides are TGTGCCAGCAGCTTAGGCGGATTAGCCTACGAGCAGTACTTC.

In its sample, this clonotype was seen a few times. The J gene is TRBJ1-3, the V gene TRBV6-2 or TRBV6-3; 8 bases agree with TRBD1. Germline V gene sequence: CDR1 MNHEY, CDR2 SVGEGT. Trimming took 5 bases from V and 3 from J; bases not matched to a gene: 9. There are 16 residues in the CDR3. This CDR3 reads CASSAMDRVNGNTIYF. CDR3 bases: TGTGCCAGCAGTGCTATGGACAGGGTGAATGGAAACACCATATATTTT.

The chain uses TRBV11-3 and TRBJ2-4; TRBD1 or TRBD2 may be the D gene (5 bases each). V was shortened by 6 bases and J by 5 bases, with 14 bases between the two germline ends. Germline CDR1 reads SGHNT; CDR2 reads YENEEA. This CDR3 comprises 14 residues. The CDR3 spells CASSRAGTENIQYF. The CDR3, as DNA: TGTGCCAGCAGTCGTGCCGGGACCGAAAACATTCAGTACTTC.

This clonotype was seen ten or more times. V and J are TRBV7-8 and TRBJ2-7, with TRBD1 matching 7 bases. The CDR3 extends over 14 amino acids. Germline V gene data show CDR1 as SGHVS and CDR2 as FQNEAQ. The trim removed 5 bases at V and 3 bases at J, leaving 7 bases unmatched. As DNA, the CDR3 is TGTGCCAGCAGCCCTGAGGACAGGAGCTACGAGCAGTACTTC. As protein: CASSPEDRSYEQYF.

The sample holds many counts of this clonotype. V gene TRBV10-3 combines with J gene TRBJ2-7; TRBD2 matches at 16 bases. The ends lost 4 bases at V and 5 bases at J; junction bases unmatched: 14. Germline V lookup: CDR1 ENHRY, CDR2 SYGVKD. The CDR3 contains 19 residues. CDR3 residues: CAISGSGTSGRAVGDEQYF. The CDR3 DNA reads TGTGCCATCAGTGGAAGCGGGACTAGCGGGAGGGCCGTAGGTGACGAGCAGTACTTC.

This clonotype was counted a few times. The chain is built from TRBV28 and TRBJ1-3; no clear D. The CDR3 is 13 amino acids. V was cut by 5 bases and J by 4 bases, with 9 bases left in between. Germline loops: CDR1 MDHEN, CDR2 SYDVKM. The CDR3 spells CASSVVPGNTIYF. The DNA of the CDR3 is TGTGCCAGCAGTGTGGTACCAGGAAACACCATATATTTT.

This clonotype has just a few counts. The CDR3 DNA is TGTGCCCACGGGACCTCTGGAAACACCATATATTTT. Protein: CAHGTSGNTIYF. The chain is built from TRBV10-3 and TRBJ1-3; weak D call: TRBD1 (5 bases). CDR1 and CDR2 from the germline V gene are ENHRY and SYGVKD. CDR3 size: 12 residues. With 11 bases removed from V and 0 bases from J, the gap between germline ends came to 8 bases.

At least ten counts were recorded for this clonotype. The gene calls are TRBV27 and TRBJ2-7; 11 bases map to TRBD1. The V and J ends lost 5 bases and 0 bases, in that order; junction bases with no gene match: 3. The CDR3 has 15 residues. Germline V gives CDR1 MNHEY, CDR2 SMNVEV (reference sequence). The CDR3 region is CASSRGTGGSYEQYF. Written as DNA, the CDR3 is TGTGCCAGCAGTCGCGGGACAGGGGGCTCCTACGAGCAGTACTTC.

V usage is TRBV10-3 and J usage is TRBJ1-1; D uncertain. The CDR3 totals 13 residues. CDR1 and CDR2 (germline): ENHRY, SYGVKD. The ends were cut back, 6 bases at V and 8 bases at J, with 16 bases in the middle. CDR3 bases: TGTGCCATCAGGGACGGTAGCCTCGACGAAGCTTTCTTT. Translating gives CAIRDGSLDEAFF.

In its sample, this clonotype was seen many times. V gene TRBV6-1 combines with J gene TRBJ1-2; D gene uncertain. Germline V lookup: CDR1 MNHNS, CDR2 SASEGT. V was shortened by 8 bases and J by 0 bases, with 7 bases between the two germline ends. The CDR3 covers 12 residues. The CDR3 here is CASALANYGYTF. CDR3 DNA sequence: TGTGCCAGCGCTCTGGCTAACTATGGCTACACCTTC.

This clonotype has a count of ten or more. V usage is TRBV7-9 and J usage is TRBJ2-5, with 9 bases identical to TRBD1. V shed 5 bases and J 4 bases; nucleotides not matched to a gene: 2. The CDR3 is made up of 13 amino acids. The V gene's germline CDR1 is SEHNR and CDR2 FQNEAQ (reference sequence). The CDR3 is CASSRGQGETQYF. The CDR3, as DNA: TGTGCCAGCAGCAGGGGACAGGGAGAGACCCAGTACTTC.

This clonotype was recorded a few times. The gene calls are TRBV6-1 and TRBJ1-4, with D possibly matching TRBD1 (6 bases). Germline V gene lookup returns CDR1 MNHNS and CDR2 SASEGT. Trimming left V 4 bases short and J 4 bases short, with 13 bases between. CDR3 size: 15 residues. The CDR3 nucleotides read TGTGCCAGCAGTGCAGAGAGGGGGAATAATGAAAAACTGTTTTTT. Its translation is CASSAERGNNEKLFF.

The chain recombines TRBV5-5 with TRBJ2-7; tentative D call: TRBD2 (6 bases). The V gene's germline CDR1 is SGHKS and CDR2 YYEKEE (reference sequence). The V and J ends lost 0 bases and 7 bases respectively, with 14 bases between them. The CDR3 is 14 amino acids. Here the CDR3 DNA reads TGTGCCAGCAGCTTGGTTCCGGGGGTGGGTGAGCAGTACTTC. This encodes CASSLVPGVGEQYF.

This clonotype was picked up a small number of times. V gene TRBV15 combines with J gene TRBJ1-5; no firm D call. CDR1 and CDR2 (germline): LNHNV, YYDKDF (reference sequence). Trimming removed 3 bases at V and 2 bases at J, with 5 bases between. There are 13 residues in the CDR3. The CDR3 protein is CATSSGRNQPQHF. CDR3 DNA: TGTGCCACCAGCAGCGGACGCAATCAGCCCCAGCATTTT.

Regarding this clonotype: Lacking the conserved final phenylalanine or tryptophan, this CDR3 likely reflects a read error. The CDR3 DNA follows: TGTGCCAGCGGAAGGGACAGGGGAGGAGAGACCCAGTACTCC. Translating gives CASGRDRGGETQYS. The chain recombines TRBV7-2 with TRBJ2-5; 10 bases are a match to TRBD1. V dropped 8 bases and J dropped 4; count of bases not matched to a gene: 7. CDR3 length: 14 amino acids. Per germline, CDR1 SGHTA and CDR2 FQGNSA.

DNA for the CDR3: TGTGCCAGTAGCATCACAGGGGGTTCAACCTACGAGCAGTACTTC. Its protein is CASSITGGSTYEQYF. The genes are TRBV19 and TRBJ2-7; 8 bases are shared with TRBD1. After removal of 6 bases from V and 2 bases from J, the junction contained 9 bases not matched to a gene. CDR3 length equals 15 residues. The germline V gene has CDR1 LNHDA and CDR2 SQIVND (reference sequence).

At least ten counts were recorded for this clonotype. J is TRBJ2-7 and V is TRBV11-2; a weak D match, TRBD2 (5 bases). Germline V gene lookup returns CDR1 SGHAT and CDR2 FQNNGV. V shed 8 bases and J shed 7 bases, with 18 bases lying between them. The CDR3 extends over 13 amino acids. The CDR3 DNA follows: TGTGCCAGCCGCACGTACGGGGTCGAAGAGCAGTACTTC. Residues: CASRTYGVEEQYF.

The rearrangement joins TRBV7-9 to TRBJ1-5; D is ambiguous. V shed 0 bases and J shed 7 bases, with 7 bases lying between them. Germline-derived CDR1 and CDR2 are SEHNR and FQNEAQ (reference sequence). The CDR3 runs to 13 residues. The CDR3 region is CASSLAPYQPQHF. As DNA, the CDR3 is TGTGCCAGCAGCTTAGCCCCTTACCAGCCCCAGCATTTT.

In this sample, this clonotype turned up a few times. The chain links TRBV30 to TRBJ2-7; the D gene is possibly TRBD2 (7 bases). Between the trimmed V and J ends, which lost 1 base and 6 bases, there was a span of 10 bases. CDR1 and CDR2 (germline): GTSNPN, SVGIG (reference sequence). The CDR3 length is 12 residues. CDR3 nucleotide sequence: TGTGCCTGGAGTGGGGGGGGCGCCGAGCAGTACTTC. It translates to CAWSGGGAEQYF.

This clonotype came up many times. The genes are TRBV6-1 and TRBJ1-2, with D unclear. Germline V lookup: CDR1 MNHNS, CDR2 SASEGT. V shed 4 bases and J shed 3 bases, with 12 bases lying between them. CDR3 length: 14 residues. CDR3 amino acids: CASSVAVRDYGYTF. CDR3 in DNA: TGTGCCAGCAGTGTAGCCGTCCGGGACTATGGCTACACCTTC.

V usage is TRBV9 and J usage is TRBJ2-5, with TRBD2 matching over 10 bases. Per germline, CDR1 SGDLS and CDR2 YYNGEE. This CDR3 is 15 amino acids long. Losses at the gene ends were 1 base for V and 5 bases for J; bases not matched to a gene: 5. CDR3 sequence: CASSVQAGGMETQYF. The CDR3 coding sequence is TGTGCCAGCAGCGTACAAGCGGGAGGGATGGAGACCCAGTACTTC.

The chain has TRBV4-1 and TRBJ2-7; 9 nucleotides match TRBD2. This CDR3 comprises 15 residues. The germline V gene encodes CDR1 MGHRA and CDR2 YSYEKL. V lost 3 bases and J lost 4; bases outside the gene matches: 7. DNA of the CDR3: TGCGCCAGCAGCCAGGTAGCGGGAGTTCGATACGAGCAGTACTTC. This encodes CASSQVAGVRYEQYF.

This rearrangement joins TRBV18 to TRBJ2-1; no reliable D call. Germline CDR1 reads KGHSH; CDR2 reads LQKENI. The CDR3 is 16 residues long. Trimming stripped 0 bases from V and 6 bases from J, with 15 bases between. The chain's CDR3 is CASSPPRQVPVNEQFF. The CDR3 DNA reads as TGTGCCAGCTCACCACCGAGGCAGGTTCCGGTCAATGAGCAGTTCTTC.

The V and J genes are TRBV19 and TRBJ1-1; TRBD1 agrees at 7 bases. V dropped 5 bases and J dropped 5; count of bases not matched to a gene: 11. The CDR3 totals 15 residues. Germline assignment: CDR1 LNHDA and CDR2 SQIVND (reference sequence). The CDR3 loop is CASSVNRGVWTEAFF. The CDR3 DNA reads TGTGCCAGTAGTGTTAACAGGGGCGTATGGACTGAAGCTTTCTTT.

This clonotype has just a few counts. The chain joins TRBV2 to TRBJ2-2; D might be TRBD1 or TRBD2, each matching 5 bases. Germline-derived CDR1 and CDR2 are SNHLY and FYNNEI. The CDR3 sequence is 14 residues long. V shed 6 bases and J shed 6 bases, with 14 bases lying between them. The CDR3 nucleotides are TGTGCCAGCAGCTTGAACGGGGCCTCCGGGGAGCTGTTTTTT. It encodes CASSLNGASGELFF.

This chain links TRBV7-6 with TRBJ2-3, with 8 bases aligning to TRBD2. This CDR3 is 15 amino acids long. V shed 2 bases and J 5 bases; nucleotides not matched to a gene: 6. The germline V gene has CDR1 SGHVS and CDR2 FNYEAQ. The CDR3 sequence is CASSLLAGQRDTQYF. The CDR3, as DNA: TGTGCCAGCAGCTTACTAGCGGGCCAGAGAGATACGCAGTATTTT.

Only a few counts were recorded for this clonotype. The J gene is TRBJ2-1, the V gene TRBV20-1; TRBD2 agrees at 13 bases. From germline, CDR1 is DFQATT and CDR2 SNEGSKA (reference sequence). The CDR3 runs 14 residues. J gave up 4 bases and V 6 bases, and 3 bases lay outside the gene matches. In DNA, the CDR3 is TGCAGTGCGGGGGGACTAGCGGGATACAATGAGCAGTTCTTC. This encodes CSAGGLAGYNEQFF.

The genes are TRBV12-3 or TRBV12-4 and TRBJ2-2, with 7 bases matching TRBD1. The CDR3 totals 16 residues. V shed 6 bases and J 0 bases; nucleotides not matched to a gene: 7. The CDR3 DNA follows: TGTGCCAGCAGATGGGACAGTTGGACGAACACCGGGGAGCTGTTTTTT. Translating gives CASRWDSWTNTGELFF.

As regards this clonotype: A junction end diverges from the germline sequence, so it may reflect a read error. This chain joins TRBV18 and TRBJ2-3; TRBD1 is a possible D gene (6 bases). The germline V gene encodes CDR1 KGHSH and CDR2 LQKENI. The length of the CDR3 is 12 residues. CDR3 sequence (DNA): TGTGCCAGCTCTCCACAGGGAGATACGCAGTATTTT. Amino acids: CASSPQGDTQYF.

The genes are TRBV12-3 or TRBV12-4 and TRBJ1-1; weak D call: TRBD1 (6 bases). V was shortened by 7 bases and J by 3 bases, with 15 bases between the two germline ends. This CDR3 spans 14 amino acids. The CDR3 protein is CASTQVGGDTEAFF. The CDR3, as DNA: TGTGCCAGCACCCAAGTAGGGGGGGACACTGAAGCTTTCTTT.